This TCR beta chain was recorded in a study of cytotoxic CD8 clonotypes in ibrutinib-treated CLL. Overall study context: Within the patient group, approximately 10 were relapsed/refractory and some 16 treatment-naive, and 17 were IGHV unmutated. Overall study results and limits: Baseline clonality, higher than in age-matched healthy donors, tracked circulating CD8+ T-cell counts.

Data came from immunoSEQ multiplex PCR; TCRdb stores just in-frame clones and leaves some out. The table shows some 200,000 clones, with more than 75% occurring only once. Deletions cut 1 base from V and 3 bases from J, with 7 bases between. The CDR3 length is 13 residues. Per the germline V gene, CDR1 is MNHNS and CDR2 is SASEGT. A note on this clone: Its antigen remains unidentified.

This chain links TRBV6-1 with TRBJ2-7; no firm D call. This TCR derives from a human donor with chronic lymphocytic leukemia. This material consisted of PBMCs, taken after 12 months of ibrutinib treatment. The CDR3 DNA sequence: TGTGCCAGCAGTGAAGGCAGTATCTACGAGCAGTACTTC. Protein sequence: CASSEGSIYEQYF.